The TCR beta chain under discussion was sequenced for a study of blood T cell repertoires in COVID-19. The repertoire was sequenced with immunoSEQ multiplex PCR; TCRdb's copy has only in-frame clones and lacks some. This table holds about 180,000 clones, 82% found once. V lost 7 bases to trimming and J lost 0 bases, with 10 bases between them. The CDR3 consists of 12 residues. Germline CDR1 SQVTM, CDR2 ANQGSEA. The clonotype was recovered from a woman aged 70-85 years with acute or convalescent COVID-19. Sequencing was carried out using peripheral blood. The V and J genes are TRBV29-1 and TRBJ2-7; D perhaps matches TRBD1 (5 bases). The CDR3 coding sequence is TGCAGCGCGACAGTGAGCTCCTACGAGCAGTACTTC. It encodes CSATVSSYEQYF.